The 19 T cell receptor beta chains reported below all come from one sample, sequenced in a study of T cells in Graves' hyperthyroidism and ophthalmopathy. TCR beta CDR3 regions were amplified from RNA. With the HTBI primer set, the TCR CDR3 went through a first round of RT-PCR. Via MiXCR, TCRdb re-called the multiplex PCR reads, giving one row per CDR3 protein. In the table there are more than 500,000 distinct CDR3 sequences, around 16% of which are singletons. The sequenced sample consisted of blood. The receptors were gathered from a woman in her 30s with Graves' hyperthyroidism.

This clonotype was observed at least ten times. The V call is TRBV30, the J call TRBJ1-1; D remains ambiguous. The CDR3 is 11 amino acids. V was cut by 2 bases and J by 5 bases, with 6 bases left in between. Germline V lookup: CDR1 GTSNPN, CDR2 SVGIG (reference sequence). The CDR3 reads CAWSHGTEAFF. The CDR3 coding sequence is TGTGCCTGGAGTCACGGGACTGAAGCTTTCTTT.

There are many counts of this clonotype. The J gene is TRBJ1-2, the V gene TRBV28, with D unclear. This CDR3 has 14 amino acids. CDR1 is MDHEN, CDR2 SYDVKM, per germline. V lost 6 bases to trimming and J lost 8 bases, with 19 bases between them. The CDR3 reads CASSLSSGNWGYTF. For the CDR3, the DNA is TGTGCCAGCAGCCTCTCCTCTGGGAATTGGGGCTACACCTTC.

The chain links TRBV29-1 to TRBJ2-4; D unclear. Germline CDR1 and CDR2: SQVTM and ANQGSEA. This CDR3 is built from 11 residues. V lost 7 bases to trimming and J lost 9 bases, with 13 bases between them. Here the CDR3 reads CSAHLSSIQYF. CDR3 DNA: TGCAGCGCACACTTGTCCTCCATTCAGTACTTC.

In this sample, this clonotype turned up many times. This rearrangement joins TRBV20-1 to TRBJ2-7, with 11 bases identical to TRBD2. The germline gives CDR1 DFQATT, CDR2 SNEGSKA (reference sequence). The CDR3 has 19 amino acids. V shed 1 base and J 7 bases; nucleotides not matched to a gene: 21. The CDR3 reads CSARVKARRGTSGLWEQYF. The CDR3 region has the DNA TGCAGTGCTAGAGTCAAAGCTCGACGCGGGACTAGCGGCTTGTGGGAGCAGTACTTC.

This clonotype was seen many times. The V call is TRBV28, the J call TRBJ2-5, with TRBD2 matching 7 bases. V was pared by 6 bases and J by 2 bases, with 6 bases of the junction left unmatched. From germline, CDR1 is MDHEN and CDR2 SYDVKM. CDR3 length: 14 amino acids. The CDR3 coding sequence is TGTGCCAGCAGCCGGGACTACGCACAAGAGACCCAGTACTTC. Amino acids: CASSRDYAQETQYF.

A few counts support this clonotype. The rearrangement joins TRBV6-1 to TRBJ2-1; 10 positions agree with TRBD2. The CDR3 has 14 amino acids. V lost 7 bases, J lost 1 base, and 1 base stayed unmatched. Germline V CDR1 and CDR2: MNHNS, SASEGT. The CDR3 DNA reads TGTGCCAGCACGGGACTAGCGTCCTACAATGAGCAGTTCTTC. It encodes CASTGLASYNEQFF.

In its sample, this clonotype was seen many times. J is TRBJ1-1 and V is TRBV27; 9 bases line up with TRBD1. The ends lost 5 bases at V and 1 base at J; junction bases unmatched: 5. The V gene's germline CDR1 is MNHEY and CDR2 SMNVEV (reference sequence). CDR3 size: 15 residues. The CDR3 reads CASSKDRGPNTEAFF. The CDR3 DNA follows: TGTGCCAGCAGTAAGGACAGGGGCCCGAACACTGAAGCTTTCTTT.

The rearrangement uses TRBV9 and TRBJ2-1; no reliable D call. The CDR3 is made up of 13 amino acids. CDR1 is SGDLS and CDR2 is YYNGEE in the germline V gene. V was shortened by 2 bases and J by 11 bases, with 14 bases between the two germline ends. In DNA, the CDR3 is TGTGCCAGCAGCGTGGGTTATCGAGATAAGCAGTTCTTC. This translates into CASSVGYRDKQFF.

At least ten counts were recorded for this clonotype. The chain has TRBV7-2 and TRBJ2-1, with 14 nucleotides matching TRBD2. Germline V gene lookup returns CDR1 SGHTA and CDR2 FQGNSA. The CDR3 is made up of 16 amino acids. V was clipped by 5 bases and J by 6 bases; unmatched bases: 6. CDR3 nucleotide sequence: TGTGCCAGCAGCCCTCCGGGACTAGCGGGAGTCAATGAGCAGTTCTTC. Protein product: CASSPPGLAGVNEQFF.

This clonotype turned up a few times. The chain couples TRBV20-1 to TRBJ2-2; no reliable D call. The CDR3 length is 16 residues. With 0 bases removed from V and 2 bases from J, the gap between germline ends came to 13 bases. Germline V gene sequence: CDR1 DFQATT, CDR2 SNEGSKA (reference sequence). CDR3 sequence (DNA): TGCAGTGCTAGAGACTGGTCTCAGGTTAACACCGGGGAGCTGTTTTTT. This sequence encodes CSARDWSQVNTGELFF.

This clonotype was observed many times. For the CDR3, the DNA is TGCAGTGCTAGAGGATCGACTAGCGGGATTCCACCACCTCATACGCAGTATTTT. It yields the protein CSARGSTSGIPPPHTQYF. The chain is built from TRBV20-1 and TRBJ2-3, with 11 bases identical to TRBD2. Trimming cost V 1 base and J 7 bases; bases outside gene matches: 16. Germline-derived CDR1 and CDR2 are DFQATT and SNEGSKA (reference sequence). This CDR3 spans 18 amino acids.

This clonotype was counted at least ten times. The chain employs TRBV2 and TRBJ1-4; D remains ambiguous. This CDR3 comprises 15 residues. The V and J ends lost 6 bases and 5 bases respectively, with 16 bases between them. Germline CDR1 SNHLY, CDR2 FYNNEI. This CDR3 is CASRTRMAENEKLFF. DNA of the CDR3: TGTGCCAGCAGGACCCGGATGGCAGAAAATGAAAAACTGTTTTTT.

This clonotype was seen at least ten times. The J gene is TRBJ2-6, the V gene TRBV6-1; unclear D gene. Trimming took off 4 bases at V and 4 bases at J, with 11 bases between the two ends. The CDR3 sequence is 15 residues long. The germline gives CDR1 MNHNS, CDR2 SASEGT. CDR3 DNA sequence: TGTGCCAGCAGTGCGACTCCGTCGGGGGCCAACGTCCTGACTTTC. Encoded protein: CASSATPSGANVLTF.

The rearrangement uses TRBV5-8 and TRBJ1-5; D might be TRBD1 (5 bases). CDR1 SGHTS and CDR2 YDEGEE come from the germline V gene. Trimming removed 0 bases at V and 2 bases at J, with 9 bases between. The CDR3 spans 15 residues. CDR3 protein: CASSLVREGNQPQHF. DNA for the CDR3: TGTGCCAGCAGCTTGGTCAGGGAGGGCAATCAGCCCCAGCATTTT.

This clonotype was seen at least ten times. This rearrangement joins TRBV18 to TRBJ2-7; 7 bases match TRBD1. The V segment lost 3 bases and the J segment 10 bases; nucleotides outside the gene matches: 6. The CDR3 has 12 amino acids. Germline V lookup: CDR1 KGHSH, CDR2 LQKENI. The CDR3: CASSPDRAGQYF. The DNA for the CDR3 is TGTGCCAGCTCACCTGACAGGGCCGGACAGTACTTC.

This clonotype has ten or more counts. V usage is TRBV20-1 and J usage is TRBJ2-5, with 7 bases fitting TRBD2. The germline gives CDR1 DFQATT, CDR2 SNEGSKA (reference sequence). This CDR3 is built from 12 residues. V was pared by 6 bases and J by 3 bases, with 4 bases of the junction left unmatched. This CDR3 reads CSASGTKETQYF. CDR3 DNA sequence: TGCAGTGCCTCCGGGACTAAAGAGACCCAGTACTTC.

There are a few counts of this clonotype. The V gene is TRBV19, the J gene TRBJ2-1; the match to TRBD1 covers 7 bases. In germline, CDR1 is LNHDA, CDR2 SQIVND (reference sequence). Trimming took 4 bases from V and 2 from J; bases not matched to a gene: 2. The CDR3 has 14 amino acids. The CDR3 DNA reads TGTGCCAGTAGTACTCAGGGGGCCTACAATGAGCAGTTCTTC. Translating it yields CASSTQGAYNEQFF.

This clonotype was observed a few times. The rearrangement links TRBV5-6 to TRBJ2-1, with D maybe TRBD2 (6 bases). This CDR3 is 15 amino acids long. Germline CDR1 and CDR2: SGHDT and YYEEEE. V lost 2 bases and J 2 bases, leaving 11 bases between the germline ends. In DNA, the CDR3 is TGTGCCAGCAGCTTAGGGGACTCAACCTACAATGAGCAGTTCTTC. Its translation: CASSLGDSTYNEQFF. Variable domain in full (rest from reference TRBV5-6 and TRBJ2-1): DAGVTQSPTHLIKTRGQQVTLRCSPKSGHDTVSWYQQALGQGPQFIFQYYEEEERQRGNFPDRFSGHQFPNYSSELNVNALLLGDSALYLCASSLGDSTYNEQFFGPGTRLTVL.

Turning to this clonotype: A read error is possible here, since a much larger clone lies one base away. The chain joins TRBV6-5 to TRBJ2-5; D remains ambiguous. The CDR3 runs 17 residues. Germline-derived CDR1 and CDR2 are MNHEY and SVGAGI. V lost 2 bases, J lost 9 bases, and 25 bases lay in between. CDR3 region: CASSYKDPSLGSEAQYF. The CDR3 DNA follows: TGTGCCAGCAGTTACAAGGACCCATCCCTCGGTAGTGAGGCCCAGTACTTC.